The clone carrying this TCR beta chain was detected many times. Its antigen remains unknown. The entry originates in a study of identical twins. Everyone who gave samples was a healthy Caucasian. Through template switching, a universal primer site was introduced, and the cDNA contained unique molecular identifiers. From the 5' RACE reads, TCRdb called clonotypes with MiXCR, one entry per CDR3 protein. The table includes around 670,000 distinct CDR3 sequences, 5.5% to 6.5% detected once. Germline CDR1 reads SQVTM; CDR2 reads ANQGSEA. CDR3 length: 12 amino acids. The V end was cut by 2 bases, the J end by 2 bases, with 6 bases between. Findings of the study overall: In cord blood, abundant beta clonotypes had fewer insertions; memory showed no trend. Analyses based on zero insertions could be partly confounded by invariant MAIT and iNKT cells.

The chain has TRBV29-1 and TRBJ1-2; D uncertain. This clonotype was obtained from a man younger than 35 in good health. Sample: naive T cells sorted from blood. CDR3 sequence reads: CSVETANYGYTF. CDR3 nucleotides: TGCAGCGTTGAAACCGCAAACTATGGCTACACCTTC.